This T cell receptor beta chain comes out of a study of vaccination and CD4 T cells after COVID-19. Study details: A vaccine, either BNT162b2 or mRNA-1273, was given to participants in two doses.

With regard to this clonotype: Its target is unknown.

Treatment defined: approximately nine-day PBMC culture with coronavirus spike peptide pools or control peptides (ViraFEST assay). Sequenced with the Oncomine TCR Beta short-read assay was DNA taken from cultured CD4+ T cells. TCRdb re-called the PCR reads through MiXCR, storing one row per CDR3 protein. The sample yields roughly 13,000 distinct CDR3 sequences, 25% to 40% seen once. The CDR3 is 14 residues long. The chain joins TRBV21-1 to TRBJ1-2; TRBD1 is the table's D call and was not checked against the DNA. TRBV21-1 is a listed pseudogene. This material consisted of CD4+ T cells from blood, cultured in vitro, taken after SARS-CoV-2 vaccination. The clonotype originates from a human donor who had recovered from COVID-19. The CDR3 is CASSTLDSRYGYTF. The CDR3 DNA reads as TGTGCCAGCAGTACCCTGGACAGTCGATATGGCTACACCTTC.